This T cell receptor beta chain stems from a study of blood T cells in healthy people across ages. Concerning this clonotype: Antigen specificity is unknown.

With a J-beta primer mix and a sample-barcoded 5' primer, a second PCR ran about 7 to 12 cycles. Using its own MiXCR run on the 5' RACE reads, TCRdb lists one record per CDR3 protein. The sample has 650,000 to 1,000,000 distinct CDR3 sequences; 30% to 45% are singletons. The germline V gene has CDR1 DFQATT and CDR2 SNEGSKA (reference sequence). There are 14 residues in the CDR3. General study points: Conclusively comparing naive with antigen-experienced cells was impossible with unsorted PBMCs. Naive T cell percentage by flow cytometry tracked strongly with beta diversity. Comparison with aged donors showed that long-lived donors had more naive CD4+ cells and higher diversity.

The genes are TRBV20-1 and TRBJ2-1; maybe TRBD2 (5 bases). With the DNA end fitting TRBJ2-7 better, the J assignment may be wrong. This TCR was sampled from a man between 18 and 29 years old in good health. The sequenced sample consisted of blood. CDR3 sequence reads: CSASRSGVYNEQYF. For the CDR3, the DNA is TGCAGTGCTAGTCGGAGCGGAGTATACAATGAGCAGTACTTC.